The rows below give T cell receptor delta chains drawn from one sample of a study of γδ T cells in repeated Plasmodium falciparum infection. TCRdb re-called clones from the multiplex PCR reads via CATT. The data show 70,000 to 95,000 delta-chain clones, over 1.3% seen once. The sample taken for sequencing was gamma-delta T cells from blood. These receptors were obtained from a pool of human donors (malaria-infected and uninfected, not separated). Each CDR3 is given with its conserved first and last residue. The order of the fields is V gene, J gene, CDR3 protein.

V gene: TRDV1
J gene: TRDJ1
CDR3 protein: CALGEIISFPGDGTDKLIF

V gene: TRDV1
J gene: TRDJ2
CDR3 protein: CALGEPPYWGIRLMTAQLFF

V gene: TRDV1
J gene: TRDJ1
CDR3 protein: CALGDPFPPSYRVILGDIHDKLIF

V gene: TRDV1
J gene: TRDJ1
CDR3 protein: CALGPTPPFVLGDHGHCTDKLIF

V gene: TRDV1
J gene: TRDJ2
CDR3 protein: CALGVPWGYLGDMTAQLFF

V gene: TRDV1
J gene: TRDJ1
CDR3 protein: CALGIKRRLPQWGKPYTDKLIF

V gene: TRDV2
J gene: TRDJ1
CDR3 protein: CACDTVGGTGTDKLIF

V gene: TRDV1
J gene: TRDJ1
CDR3 protein: CALGERFPSWGVYTDKLIF

V gene: TRDV2
J gene: TRDJ1
CDR3 protein: CACDSIVRPHLLSDKLIF

V gene: TRDV1
J gene: TRDJ1
CDR3 protein: CALGEGGAFLRFSGGDTDKLIF

V gene: TRDV1
J gene: TRDJ1
CDR3 protein: CALGERGRRGIGYTDKLIF

V gene: TRDV1
J gene: TRDJ2
CDR3 protein: CALGNKEGIRGWVLTAQLFF

V gene: TRDV1
J gene: TRDJ1
CDR3 protein: CALGDSSGFGWGITTDKLIF

V gene: TRDV2
J gene: TRDJ3
CDR3 protein: CACDRVLGDTLRPWDTRQMFF

V gene: TRDV3
J gene: TRDJ1
CDR3 protein: CAFFAPPMGLLGGMATDKLIF

V gene: TRAV38-2/DV8
J gene: TRDJ1
CDR3 protein: CAYRMVARYWGMVTDKLIF

V gene: TRDV1
J gene: TRDJ1
CDR3 protein: CALGEMSRYTDKLIF

V gene: TRDV1
J gene: TRDJ1
CDR3 protein: CALGDFADCTDKLIF

V gene: TRDV1
J gene: TRDJ1
CDR3 protein: CALGVPSTDKLIF

V gene: TRDV2
J gene: TRDJ2
CDR3 protein: CACDILGDMTAQLFF

V gene: TRDV1
J gene: TRDJ1
CDR3 protein: CALGELILSSLQRSGGINSDKLIF

V gene: TRDV1
J gene: TRDJ1
CDR3 protein: CALGELKGRGIFTDKLIF

V gene: TRDV1
J gene: TRDJ1
CDR3 protein: CALGESFLLADKLIF

V gene: TRDV1
J gene: TRDJ1
CDR3 protein: CALGDLALPLYWGIRGTDKLIF

V gene: TRDV1
J gene: TRDJ1
CDR3 protein: CALGFLPGMDIERADKLIF

V gene: TRDV1
J gene: TRDJ1
CDR3 protein: CALGGPGKYWGRSDKLIF

V gene: TRDV2
J gene: TRDJ3
CDR3 protein: CACDPSRGIHPWDTRQMFF

V gene: TRDV3
J gene: TRDJ1
CDR3 protein: CAFRLFGDKLIF

V gene: TRDV1
J gene: TRDJ2
CDR3 protein: CALGEPLLRGITAQLFF

V gene: TRDV1
J gene: TRDJ1
CDR3 protein: CALGVISYRQYTDKLIF

V gene: TRDV1
J gene: TRDJ1
CDR3 protein: CALGTTGGYFIKVDKLIF

V gene: TRDV2
J gene: TRDJ1
CDR3 protein: CACDYTGVSNTDKLIF

V gene: TRDV1
J gene: TRDJ1
CDR3 protein: CALGEGQTQGFNTGGKLIF

V gene: TRDV1
J gene: TRDJ4
CDR3 protein: CALGELGVTHPKVGYGARPLIF

V gene: TRDV2
J gene: TRDJ3
CDR3 protein: CACDPATSGGSEVSWDTRQMFF

V gene: TRDV1
J gene: TRDJ1
CDR3 protein: CALGVWLWGFDSTDKLIF

V gene: TRDV1
J gene: TRDJ1
CDR3 protein: CALGEPPSLPYTDKLIF

V gene: TRDV2
J gene: TRDJ1
CDR3 protein: CACVALLGDKVNTDKLIF

V gene: TRDV1
J gene: TRDJ1
CDR3 protein: CALGRDRPRTGGYADKLIF

V gene: TRAV29/DV5
J gene: TRDJ1
CDR3 protein: CAASEVRYFGGYGCATDKLIF

V gene: TRDV1
J gene: TRDJ1
CDR3 protein: CALRTSYWGIRADKLIF

V gene: TRDV1
J gene: TRDJ1
CDR3 protein: CALAPVGDLGGIRHTDKLIF

V gene: TRDV2
J gene: TRDJ1
CDR3 protein: CACDTLLGETGYTDKLIF

V gene: TRDV3
J gene: TRDJ1
CDR3 protein: CAFLQGIRSTDKLIF

V gene: TRDV1
J gene: TRDJ2
CDR3 protein: CALGAFLGFLPYWGPRTAQLFF

V gene: TRDV2
J gene: TRDJ2
CDR3 protein: CACVKREERGIFALTAQLFF

V gene: TRDV1
J gene: TRDJ1
CDR3 protein: CALGLNGPIAGYGSYTDKLIF

V gene: TRDV1
J gene: TRDJ1
CDR3 protein: CALGTLRGGGPFTDKLIF

V gene: TRAV29/DV5
J gene: TRDJ1
CDR3 protein: CAASHSGSGTDKLIF

V gene: TRDV1
J gene: TRDJ1
CDR3 protein: CALGPSPRAPSASALNRKKLIF

V gene: TRDV1
J gene: TRDJ2
CDR3 protein: CALGEWGIRAQLFF

V gene: TRDV1
J gene: TRDJ1
CDR3 protein: CAIGELVPTGDKLIRKLIF

V gene: TRDV2
J gene: TRDJ1
CDR3 protein: CACDICALGDNKLIF

V gene: TRDV1
J gene: TRDJ1
CDR3 protein: CALGEPYQMLYWGIPGKLIF

V gene: TRDV1
J gene: TRDJ1
CDR3 protein: CALGDQITSTMGGLIF

V gene: TRDV1
J gene: TRDJ1
CDR3 protein: CALAFQREGGSWPTDKLIF

V gene: TRDV1
J gene: TRDJ1
CDR3 protein: CALGELGFLLPRRFLGRNTDKLIF

V gene: TRDV1
J gene: TRDJ1
CDR3 protein: CALRNILHMGDRGGYTDKLIF

V gene: TRDV1
J gene: TRDJ1
CDR3 protein: CALDPRIPTQGLIF

V gene: TRDV1
J gene: TRDJ2
CDR3 protein: CALGSLMGYHVLTAQLFF